These T cell receptor beta chains were read from a single sample in a study of identical twins. TCRdb re-called the 5' RACE reads with MiXCR, one entry per CDR3 protein. The sample contains 510,000 or so distinct CDR3 sequences, approximately 16% of which appear only once. These sequences were also reported in another study, on yellow fever vaccine responses in identical twins.

Sequencing was carried out using CD4+ T cells sorted from blood. These receptors all stem from a woman under 30 in good health. CDR3s include the opening cysteine and the closing phenylalanine or tryptophan. Each record gives: J gene, V gene, clone size, D gene, CDR3 DNA, CDR3 protein. A D gene is named only where the DNA matches it firmly. Some rows have no size entry. The others give once, few or many, or a class for an expanded clone.

TRBJ2-2 TRBV10-2 . . TGCGCCAGCAGTGAGGGGAGGGGGCGAGTGGGAACCGGGGAGCTGTTTTTT CASSEGRGRVGTGELFF
TRBJ1-2 TRBV3-1 few . TGTGCCAGCAGCGGGACGGTCTTCTATGGCTACACCTTC CASSGTVFYGYTF
TRBJ2-1 TRBV7-9 many . TGTGCCAGCAGCCTAAGGGGCGCGACATCCTACAATGAGCAGTTCTTC CASSLRGATSYNEQFF
TRBJ2-3 TRBV29-1 few TRBD2 TGCAGCGTAGGGACTAGCGGGAGCACAGATACGCAGTATTTT CSVGTSGSTDTQYF
TRBJ2-1 TRBV24-1 few . TGTGCCACCAGTGCCCTGTGGACTGCGGTGGGGTTCTTC CATSALWTAVGFF
TRBJ2-3 TRBV5-1 . . TGCGCCAGCAGCTTTCTTGGGGGGATGGCAGATACGCAGTATTTT CASSFLGGMADTQYF
TRBJ1-5 TRBV15 many TRBD1 TGTGCCACCAGCAGAGACGGACAGGGTTTGCAGCCCCAGCATTTT CATSRDGQGLQPQHF
TRBJ2-1 TRBV6-2/TRBV6-3 few . TGTGCCAGCAGTGCCGGGAGTCCCTACTACAATGAGCAGTTCTTC CASSAGSPYYNEQFF
TRBJ2-7 TRBV28 few TRBD1 TGTGCCAGCAGTTTAAGGGGACAGTCCTCCTACGAGCAGTACTTC CASSLRGQSSYEQYF
TRBJ2-4 TRBV4-1 few TRBD2 TGCGCCAGCAGCCAAGGGTTTGCGGGGGTACTAGCCAAAAACATTCAGTACTTC CASSQGFAGVLAKNIQYF
TRBJ2-2 TRBV12-3/TRBV12-4 . TRBD1 TGTGCCAGCAGTTTATCTAGAAGGACAGGGGACACCGGGGAGCTGTTTTTT CASSLSRRTGDTGELFF
TRBJ1-4 TRBV7-2 few . TGTGCCAGCAGCGAGGCTTCTAATGAAAAACTGTTTTTT CASSEASNEKLFF
TRBJ2-3 TRBV5-4 . . TGTGCCAGCAGCTTGGGAATCGGGGATACGCAGTATTTT CASSLGIGDTQYF
TRBJ2-3 TRBV7-3 few . TGTGCCAGCAGCTGGGGACACCAAAACACAGATACGCAGTATTTT CASSWGHQNTDTQYF
TRBJ2-7 TRBV28 few TRBD2 TGTGCCAGCAATCGGGACTATCCTCCCTACGAGCAGTACTTC CASNRDYPPYEQYF
TRBJ2-4 TRBV12-3/TRBV12-4 . . TGTGCCAGCAGAAAAGGGGTTGGGCAATACATTCAGTACTTC CASRKGVGQYIQYF
TRBJ2-7 TRBV7-9 . . TGTGCCAGCAGCTCCACGACCGGGGGCTCAACGTGGGGCGAGCAGTACTTC CASSSTTGGSTWGEQYF
TRBJ2-2 TRBV6-2/TRBV6-3 . TRBD2 TGTGCCAGCAGCCTTCCTAGCGGGAGTGTCACCGGGGAGCTGTTTTTT CASSLPSGSVTGELFF
TRBJ1-4 TRBV24-1 . . TGTGCCACCAGTGATCCCCGGACAGCGCCGAATAATGAAAAACTGTTTTTT CATSDPRTAPNNEKLFF
TRBJ1-2 TRBV5-6 . . TGTGCCAGCAGCTCCCCGATTTTAAACTCTAACTATGGCTACACCTTC CASSSPILNSNYGYTF
TRBJ2-3 TRBV7-6 . . TGTGCCAGCAGCTCTGGTTTTTCAGGGTTGAGTGGAGATACGCAGTATTTT CASSSGFSGLSGDTQYF
TRBJ2-2 TRBV20-1 . . TGCAGTGCTAGAAGGGTCGGGGAGCTGTTTTTT CSARRVGELFF
TRBJ2-1 TRBV27 many . TGTGCCAGCTCGGAATGGGGCAATGAGCAGTTCTTC CASSEWGNEQFF
TRBJ2-3 TRBV10-3 few TRBD2 TGTGCCATCAGTGGATTAATAGCGGGAGAGAGCTCTAGCACAGATACGCAGTATTTT CAISGLIAGESSSTDTQYF
TRBJ2-1 TRBV2 . . TGTGCCAGCAGTGCCCGGGACCAAAACAATGAGCAGTTCTTC CASSARDQNNEQFF
TRBJ1-5 TRBV12-3/TRBV12-4 . . TGTGCCAGCAGCGAAACAGGCCGCAATCAGCCCCAGCATTTT CASSETGRNQPQHF